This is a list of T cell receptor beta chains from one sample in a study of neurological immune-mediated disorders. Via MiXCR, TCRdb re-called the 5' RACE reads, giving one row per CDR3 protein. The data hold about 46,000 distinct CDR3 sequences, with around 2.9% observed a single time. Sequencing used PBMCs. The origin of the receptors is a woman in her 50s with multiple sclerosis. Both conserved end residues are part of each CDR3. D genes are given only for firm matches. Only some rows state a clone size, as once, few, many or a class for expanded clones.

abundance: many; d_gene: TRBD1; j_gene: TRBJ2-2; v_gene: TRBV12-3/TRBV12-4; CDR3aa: CASSRTGGAIGELFF; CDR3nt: TGTGCCAGCAGTAGGACAGGGGGCGCGATCGGGGAGCTGTTTTTT
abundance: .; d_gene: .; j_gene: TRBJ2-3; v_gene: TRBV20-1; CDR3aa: CSARDGVLLDTQYF; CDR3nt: TGCAGTGCTAGAGACGGCGTCCTGTTGGATACGCAGTATTTT
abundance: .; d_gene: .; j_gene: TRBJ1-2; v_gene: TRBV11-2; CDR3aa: CASSLQGNGYTF; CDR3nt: TGTGCCAGCAGCTTGCAGGGTAATGGCTACACCTTC
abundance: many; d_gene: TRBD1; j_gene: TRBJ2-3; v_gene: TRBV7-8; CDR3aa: CASRGTGARDTQYF; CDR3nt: TGTGCCAGCAGAGGGACAGGGGCTCGAGATACGCAGTATTTT
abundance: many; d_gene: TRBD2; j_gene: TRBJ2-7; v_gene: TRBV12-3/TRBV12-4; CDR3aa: CASSPLVGGLAGAYEQYF; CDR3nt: TGTGCCAGCAGTCCCCTAGTAGGGGGACTAGCGGGAGCCTACGAGCAGTACTTC
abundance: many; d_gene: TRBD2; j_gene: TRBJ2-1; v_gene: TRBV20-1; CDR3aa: CSARDRGSAYNEQFF; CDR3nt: TGCAGTGCTAGAGATCGCGGGAGCGCCTACAATGAGCAGTTCTTC
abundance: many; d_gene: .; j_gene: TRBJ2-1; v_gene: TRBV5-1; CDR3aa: CASSLTPPGEQFF; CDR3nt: TGCGCCAGCAGCCTGACCCCGCCGGGTGAGCAGTTCTTC
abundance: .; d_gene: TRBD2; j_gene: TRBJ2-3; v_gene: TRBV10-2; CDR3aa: CASSEPGRAADTQYF; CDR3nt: TGCGCCAGCAGTGAGCCCGGGAGGGCCGCAGATACGCAGTATTTT
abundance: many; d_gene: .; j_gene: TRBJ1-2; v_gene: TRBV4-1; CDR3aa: CASSRPGGSKSLYGYTF; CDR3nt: TGCGCCAGCAGCCGACCCGGTGGGTCAAAGAGCCTCTATGGCTACACCTTC
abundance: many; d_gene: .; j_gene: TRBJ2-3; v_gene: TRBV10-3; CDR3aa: CAIQWRQGTDTQYF; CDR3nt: TGTGCCATCCAATGGCGGCAGGGCACAGATACGCAGTATTTT
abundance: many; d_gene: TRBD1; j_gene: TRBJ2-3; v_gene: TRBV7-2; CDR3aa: CASSLQGADGTDTQYF; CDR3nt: TGTGCCAGCAGCTTGCAGGGGGCCGATGGGACAGATACGCAGTATTTT
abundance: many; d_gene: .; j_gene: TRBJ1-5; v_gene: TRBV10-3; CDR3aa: CAIRGDTEAQHF; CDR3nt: TGTGCCATCAGAGGGGACACCGAAGCCCAGCATTTT
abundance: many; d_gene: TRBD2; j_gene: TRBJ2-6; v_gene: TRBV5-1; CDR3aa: CASRAPGGAGANVLTF; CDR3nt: TGCGCCAGCAGGGCGCCGGGGGGGGCTGGGGCCAACGTCCTGACTTTC
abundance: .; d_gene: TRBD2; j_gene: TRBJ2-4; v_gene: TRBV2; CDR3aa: CASSATAGLASQNIQYF; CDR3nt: TGTGCCAGCAGTGCAACAGCGGGACTAGCAAGCCAAAACATTCAGTACTTC
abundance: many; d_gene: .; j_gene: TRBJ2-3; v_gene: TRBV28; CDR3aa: CASTSEGGPTDTQYF; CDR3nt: TGTGCCAGCACCTCAGAGGGGGGCCCCACAGATACGCAGTATTTT
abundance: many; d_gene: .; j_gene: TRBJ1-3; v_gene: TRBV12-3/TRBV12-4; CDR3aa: CASSSGVMFLDF; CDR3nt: TGTGCCAGCAGTTCCGGGGTCATGTTCTTGGATTTT
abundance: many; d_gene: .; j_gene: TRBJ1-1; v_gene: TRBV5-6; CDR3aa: CASSLETEAFF; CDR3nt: TGTGCCAGCAGCTTGGAGACTGAAGCTTTCTTT
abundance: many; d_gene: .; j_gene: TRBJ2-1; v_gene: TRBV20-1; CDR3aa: CSAGPNNEQFF; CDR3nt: TGCAGTGCCGGACCAAACAATGAGCAGTTCTTC
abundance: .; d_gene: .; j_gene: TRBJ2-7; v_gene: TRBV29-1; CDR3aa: CSGWTTTYEQYF; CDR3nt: TGCAGCGGATGGACTACCACCTACGAGCAGTACTTC
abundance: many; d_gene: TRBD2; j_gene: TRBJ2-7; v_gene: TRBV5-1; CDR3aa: CASSLLAGGGYEQYF; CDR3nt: TGCGCCAGCAGCTTGCTAGCGGGAGGTGGCTACGAGCAGTACTTC
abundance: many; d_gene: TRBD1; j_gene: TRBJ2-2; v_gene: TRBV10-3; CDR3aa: CAISGHRGPNTGELFF; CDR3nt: TGTGCCATCAGTGGCCACAGGGGACCTAACACCGGGGAGCTGTTTTTT
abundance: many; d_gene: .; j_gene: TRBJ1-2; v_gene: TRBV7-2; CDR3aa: CASSLALRVGVGYTF; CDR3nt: TGTGCCAGCAGCTTAGCGCTAAGGGTAGGGGTCGGCTACACCTTC
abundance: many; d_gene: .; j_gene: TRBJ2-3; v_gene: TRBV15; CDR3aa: CATSRERAALLPSTDTQYF; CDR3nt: TGTGCCACCAGCAGAGAGCGAGCGGCCCTACTGCCTAGCACAGATACGCAGTATTTT
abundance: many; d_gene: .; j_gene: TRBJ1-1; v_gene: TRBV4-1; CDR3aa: CASSQTWTEKNTEAFF; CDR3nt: TGCGCCAGCAGCCAAACCTGGACAGAAAAGAACACTGAAGCTTTCTTT
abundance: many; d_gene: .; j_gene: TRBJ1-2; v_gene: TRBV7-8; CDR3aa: CAVSPYRNYGYTF; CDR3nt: TGTGCCGTCTCCCCTTACAGGAACTATGGCTACACCTTC
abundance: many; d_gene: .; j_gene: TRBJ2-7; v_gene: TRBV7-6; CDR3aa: CASSPLGPPNSAEQYF; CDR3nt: TGTGCCAGCAGCCCCCTCGGGCCTCCCAATTCCGCCGAGCAGTACTTC
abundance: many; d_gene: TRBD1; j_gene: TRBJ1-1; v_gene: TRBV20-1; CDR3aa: CSALEPGGDTEAFF; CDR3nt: TGCAGTGCTCTGGAGCCAGGGGGGGACACTGAAGCTTTCTTT
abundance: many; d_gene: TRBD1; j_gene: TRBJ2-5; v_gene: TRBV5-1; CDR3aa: CASSLLRTGETQYF; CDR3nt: TGCGCCAGCAGCTTGTTAAGGACAGGGGAGACCCAGTACTTC
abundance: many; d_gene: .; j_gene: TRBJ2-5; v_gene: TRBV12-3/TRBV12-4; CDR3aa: CASSLGNGEGTQYF; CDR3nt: TGTGCCAGCAGTTTAGGTAACGGGGAAGGGACCCAGTACTTC